This is a list of T cell receptor beta chains from one sample in a study of memory CD4+ T cells and cytomegalovirus serostatus. This table comes from immunoSEQ multiplex PCR, and its TCRdb copy is limited to in-frame clones, with some not included. The sample lists roughly 54,000 clones, around 78% occurring once. The material sequenced was memory CD4+ T cells from blood. These receptors were obtained from an adult in good health and CMV-seronegative. The CDR3 runs from the conserved cysteine through the conserved F or W. The D gene is left open where the match is weak. Some rows mark clone size as missing; the rest say once, few, many or name a class of expanded clone.

d_call: -
v_call: TRBV19
clone_size: -
j_call: TRBJ1-5
cdr3_nt: TGTGCCAGTAGTCCGAAAACCGGGCCCCCGGGACAGCCCCAGCATTTT
cdr3_aa: CASSPKTGPPGQPQHF

d_call: -
v_call: TRBV25-1
clone_size: -
j_call: TRBJ2-3
cdr3_nt: TGTGCCAGCAGTGAAAGGCTAGCTGCAGATACGCAGTATTTT
cdr3_aa: CASSERLAADTQYF

d_call: -
v_call: TRBV19
clone_size: -
j_call: TRBJ2-3
cdr3_nt: TGTGCCAGTAGTTGGGGCCTCCCGACGGATACGCAGTATTTT
cdr3_aa: CASSWGLPTDTQYF

d_call: -
v_call: TRBV7-9
clone_size: -
j_call: TRBJ1-4
cdr3_nt: TGTGCCAGCAGCTTGTCCCGGGCCTCATCATCAGTGGAAAAACTGTTTTTT
cdr3_aa: CASSLSRASSSVEKLFF

d_call: TRBD1
v_call: TRBV28
clone_size: -
j_call: TRBJ1-2
cdr3_nt: TGTGCCAGCGGGCGGACAGGGGAGAAGAATTTGGGCTACACCTTC
cdr3_aa: CASGRTGEKNLGYTF

d_call: -
v_call: TRBV30
clone_size: -
j_call: TRBJ2-5
cdr3_nt: TGTGCCTGGAACGGACCTAGCGTACAAGAGACCCAGTACTTC
cdr3_aa: CAWNGPSVQETQYF

d_call: TRBD1
v_call: TRBV5-5
clone_size: few
j_call: TRBJ1-5
cdr3_nt: TGTGCCAGCAGCACTCCGAACCGGGGACAGGGCAATCAGCCCCAGCATTTT
cdr3_aa: CASSTPNRGQGNQPQHF

d_call: -
v_call: TRBV7-2
clone_size: -
j_call: TRBJ1-2
cdr3_nt: TGTGCCAGCAGCTTAGATTTCGGCACCTCCTATGGCTACACCTTC
cdr3_aa: CASSLDFGTSYGYTF

d_call: TRBD1
v_call: TRBV15
clone_size: -
j_call: TRBJ2-7
cdr3_nt: TGTGCCACCAGCCGCGCCATGGTGAGAGGGGGCGGCGAGCAGTACTTC
cdr3_aa: CATSRAMVRGGGEQYF

d_call: -
v_call: TRBV28
clone_size: few
j_call: TRBJ1-5
cdr3_nt: TGTGCCAGCAGCCAAGAAGGGGGTAGCAATCAGCCCCAGCATTTT
cdr3_aa: CASSQEGGSNQPQHF

d_call: -
v_call: TRBV5-8
clone_size: -
j_call: TRBJ1-2
cdr3_nt: TGTGCCAGCAGCGGGTCGGGGATGGACTATGGCTACACCTTC
cdr3_aa: CASSGSGMDYGYTF

d_call: TRBD1
v_call: TRBV2
clone_size: -
j_call: TRBJ2-2
cdr3_nt: TGTGCCAGCAGTAGGGGACTGGGGACAGGGCACGGGGAGCTGTTTTTT
cdr3_aa: CASSRGLGTGHGELFF

d_call: TRBD1
v_call: TRBV18
clone_size: -
j_call: TRBJ1-1
cdr3_nt: TGTGCCAGCTCACCCAGGGGGTTAGACGCTTTCTTT
cdr3_aa: CASSPRGLDAFF

d_call: -
v_call: TRBV6-5
clone_size: -
j_call: TRBJ1-1
cdr3_nt: TGTGCCAGCAGTAATACCGGGGCCCTGAACACTGAAGCTTTCTTT
cdr3_aa: CASSNTGALNTEAFF

d_call: TRBD1
v_call: TRBV7-2
clone_size: many
j_call: TRBJ2-2
cdr3_nt: TGTGCCAGCAGCTCTACAGGGGCGGGCACCGGGGAGCTGTTTTTT
cdr3_aa: CASSSTGAGTGELFF

d_call: -
v_call: TRBV28
clone_size: -
j_call: TRBJ1-1
cdr3_nt: TGTGCCAGCAGACGCGCGGGGAGAGAAGCTTTCTTT
cdr3_aa: CASRRAGREAFF

d_call: -
v_call: TRBV5-6
clone_size: -
j_call: TRBJ1-2
cdr3_nt: TGTGCCAGCAGCTTGGTTGGCAGGGAGAACTATGGCTACACCTTC
cdr3_aa: CASSLVGRENYGYTF

d_call: TRBD1
v_call: TRBV7-2
clone_size: -
j_call: TRBJ2-3
cdr3_nt: TGTGCCAGCAGCTACCAAGGGACAGGGGGCTCATATACGCAGTATTTT
cdr3_aa: CASSYQGTGGSYTQYF

d_call: -
v_call: TRBV9
clone_size: -
j_call: TRBJ1-4
cdr3_nt: TGTGCCAGCAGCGTAGGGGGTGGGAGTAATGAAAAACTGTTTTTT
cdr3_aa: CASSVGGGSNEKLFF

d_call: TRBD2
v_call: TRBV6-1
clone_size: -
j_call: TRBJ2-6
cdr3_nt: TGTGCCTCCCGGGAGGGGGGATCTGGGGCCAACGTCCTGACTTTC
cdr3_aa: CASREGGSGANVLTF

d_call: TRBD1
v_call: TRBV6-1
clone_size: -
j_call: TRBJ1-1
cdr3_nt: TGTGCCAGCGGCCGGGACAGCCTGAACACTGAAGCTTTCTTT
cdr3_aa: CASGRDSLNTEAFF

d_call: -
v_call: TRBV4-3
clone_size: -
j_call: TRBJ1-2
cdr3_nt: TGCGCCAGCAGCCAAGAACCCCGGGCCCTCAGCGGCTACACCTTC
cdr3_aa: CASSQEPRALSGYTF

d_call: TRBD1
v_call: TRBV7-2
clone_size: -
j_call: TRBJ1-2
cdr3_nt: TGTGCCAGCAGCCCAGCGACAGGGGGCACTGGCTACACCTTC
cdr3_aa: CASSPATGGTGYTF

d_call: -
v_call: TRBV5-1
clone_size: few
j_call: TRBJ1-1
cdr3_nt: TGCGCCAGCAGCTTGGACGGCAGACCCAACACTGAAGCTTTCTTT
cdr3_aa: CASSLDGRPNTEAFF

d_call: TRBD1
v_call: TRBV7-2
clone_size: -
j_call: TRBJ1-1
cdr3_nt: TGTGCCAGCAGCTGGACAGGGGGCTCCCCCACTGAAGCTTTCTTT
cdr3_aa: CASSWTGGSPTEAFF

d_call: -
v_call: TRBV5-1
clone_size: -
j_call: TRBJ2-2
cdr3_nt: TGCGCCAGCAAGGGGGGGGCGAGCACCGGGGAGCTGTTTTTT
cdr3_aa: CASKGGASTGELFF

d_call: TRBD2
v_call: TRBV27
clone_size: few
j_call: TRBJ2-1
cdr3_nt: TGTGCCAGCACCTCACTAGCGGGGGGGCCCCATGAGCAGTTCTTC
cdr3_aa: CASTSLAGGPHEQFF

d_call: -
v_call: TRBV19
clone_size: once
j_call: TRBJ1-5
cdr3_nt: TGTGCCAGTAGTATAGTACCGGGAAGCTTTAATCAGCCCCAGCATTTT
cdr3_aa: CASSIVPGSFNQPQHF

d_call: -
v_call: TRBV5-1
clone_size: -
j_call: TRBJ2-7
cdr3_nt: TGCGCCAGCAGCTTGGCCCCTCCTTACGAGCAGTACTTC
cdr3_aa: CASSLAPPYEQYF

d_call: TRBD2
v_call: TRBV7-2
clone_size: -
j_call: TRBJ2-7
cdr3_nt: TGTGCCAGCAGCCTGGGGGCGGGAGGGACCTCCTACGAGCAGTACTTC
cdr3_aa: CASSLGAGGTSYEQYF

d_call: TRBD2
v_call: TRBV27
clone_size: -
j_call: TRBJ2-3
cdr3_nt: TGTGCCAGCAGCTTAAGCGGGAGGAACACAGATACGCAGTATTTT
cdr3_aa: CASSLSGRNTDTQYF

d_call: TRBD2
v_call: TRBV13
clone_size: -
j_call: TRBJ2-4
cdr3_nt: TGTGCCAGCAAGGGAACCACTCTAGCGGGAAGGGGTCGAGGGAAAAACATTCAGTACTTC
cdr3_aa: CASKGTTLAGRGRGKNIQYF

d_call: TRBD1
v_call: TRBV6-5
clone_size: once
j_call: TRBJ2-7
cdr3_nt: TGTGCCAGCAGTTACGGGGACAGCAAATACGAGCAGTACTTC
cdr3_aa: CASSYGDSKYEQYF

d_call: TRBD1
v_call: TRBV4-1
clone_size: -
j_call: TRBJ1-2
cdr3_nt: TGCGCCAGCAGCCAAGATCGGGGGGGACAGGGTATGCTCGGCTACACCTTC
cdr3_aa: CASSQDRGGQGMLGYTF

d_call: -
v_call: TRBV6-4
clone_size: -
j_call: TRBJ2-3
cdr3_nt: TGTGCCAGCAGTATTAGCGGAGATAGCACAGATACGCAGTATTTT
cdr3_aa: CASSISGDSTDTQYF

d_call: -
v_call: TRBV28
clone_size: -
j_call: TRBJ2-5
cdr3_nt: TGTGCCAGCAGTTTACAAGAGACCCAGTACTTC
cdr3_aa: CASSLQETQYF

d_call: -
v_call: TRBV5-8
clone_size: -
j_call: TRBJ2-7
cdr3_nt: TGTGCCAGCAGCTTGGGAGTTTTGGGGGACTTGAGCTCCTACGAGCAGTACTTC
cdr3_aa: CASSLGVLGDLSSYEQYF

d_call: -
v_call: TRBV4-2
clone_size: few
j_call: TRBJ1-4
cdr3_nt: TGTGCCAGCAGCCAAGGGGGGGTGGGTGAAAAACTGTTTTTT
cdr3_aa: CASSQGGVGEKLFF

d_call: -
v_call: TRBV7-2
clone_size: -
j_call: TRBJ2-2
cdr3_nt: TGTGCCAGCAGCTTAGAGCCTGCCGGGGAGCTGTTTTTT
cdr3_aa: CASSLEPAGELFF

d_call: -
v_call: TRBV5-6
clone_size: -
j_call: TRBJ2-7
cdr3_nt: TGTGCCAGCAGCTTGCACAGGGTTGGCGAGCAGTACTTC
cdr3_aa: CASSLHRVGEQYF

d_call: -
v_call: TRBV7-2
clone_size: -
j_call: TRBJ2-5
cdr3_nt: TGTGCCAGCAGCTTAGTGACAGAAGAGACCCAGTACTTC
cdr3_aa: CASSLVTEETQYF

d_call: -
v_call: TRBV6-5
clone_size: -
j_call: TRBJ1-1
cdr3_nt: TGTGCCAGCAGCCGGGGGGAGGGGACTCGGGCTTTCTTT
cdr3_aa: CASSRGEGTRAFF